This T cell receptor beta chain is from a study of CD8+ T cells in alopecia areata. Study information: Treated patients received oral tofacitinib, 5 to 10 mg twice daily.

The CDR3 contains 19 residues. Germline loops: CDR1 SGHTA, CDR2 FQGNSA. The J segment lost 2 bases and the V segment lost 5 bases, leaving 16 bases of the junction unmatched. Broader study findings: Alopecia totalis/universalis scalp especially showed more expanded CD8+ clones than normal scalp.

The sequencing template was cDNA reverse transcribed from extracted RNA. Profiled with immunoSEQ multiplex PCR; TCRdb holds only in-frame clones, not every one. The table shows 55,000 to 70,000 clones, with 40% to 50% occurring only once. Ten or more counts support this clone. Its antigen is not identified. The receptor comes from a human donor with alopecia areata. J is TRBJ2-3 and V is TRBV7-2; 10 bases align to TRBD2. Sequenced material: CD8+ T cells sorted from blood, taken at week 0. CDR3 in DNA: TGTGCCAGCAGCCCCCGGGGGCTAGCGGGAGTTCCAAACACAGATACGCAGTATTTT. Translated, it gives CASSPRGLAGVPNTDTQYF. Full variable domain (outside the CDR3, taken from reference TRBV7-2 and TRBJ2-3): GAGVSQSPSNKVTEKGKDVELRCDPISGHTALYWYRQSLGQGLEFLIYFQGNSAPDKSGLPSDRFSAERTGGSVSTLTIQRTQQEDSAVYLCASSPRGLAGVPNTDTQYFGPGTRLTVL.